The present entry profiles one TCR beta chain with its context. This sample stems from a study of blood T cell repertoires in COVID-19. Study as a whole: Samples of COVID-19 (acute and convalescent) were obtained from the United States, Italy and Spain. PBMCs, B-cell-depleted T cells, or T cells were the source of the cDNA or gDNA that made up the material.

In the original analysis: Amplifying reference gene primers gave estimates of nucleated cell counts. Generated by immunoSEQ multiplex PCR, the TCRdb table keeps only in-frame clones and is missing some. The V and J calls and clone size were taken over from that table, and D and trimming were inferred from the DNA. The sample lists 200,000 to 300,000 clones, roughly 90% seen once, with roughly 0.8% in the top ten. The sequence came from a woman aged 25-40 years with acute or convalescent COVID-19. Sequencing was carried out using peripheral blood.

The CDR3 DNA reads TGCGCCAGCAGGTTGCCCCCGGACAGGGTCCTGTTTTTT. Translation: CASRLPPDRVLFF. The chain has TRBV5-1 and TRBJ1-4; 8 bases map to TRBD1. The V gene end was trimmed by 5 bases and the J gene end by 14 bases; junction bases not matched to a gene: 11. There are 13 residues in the CDR3. The germline gives CDR1 SGHRS, CDR2 YFSETQ.